Below, 30 T cell receptor beta chains from the same sample are listed, as sequenced in a study of T cells in Graves' hyperthyroidism and ophthalmopathy. It was RNA transcripts that yielded the amplified TCR beta CDR3 regions. First-round RT-PCR with HTBI primers amplified the TCR CDR3 region. TCRdb independently ran MiXCR on the multiplex PCR reads; one entry per CDR3 protein. The table has hundreds of thousands of distinct CDR3 sequences, approximately 20% seen once. Material: blood. These receptor sequences come from a young woman with Graves' hyperthyroidism.

This clonotype was recorded a few times. The chain carries TRBV19 and TRBJ1-5; perhaps TRBD1 as D (5 bases). Germline V gives CDR1 LNHDA, CDR2 SQIVND (reference sequence). Deletions cut 8 bases from V and 0 bases from J, with 17 bases between. The length of the CDR3 is 16 residues. The CDR3 DNA sequence: TGTGCCAGTCGACGTGAGGGGTCCGCTAGCAATCAGCCCCAGCATTTT. This codes for CASRREGSASNQPQHF.

This clonotype was seen once. The CDR3 nucleotides read TGTGCCAGCAGTTACCGACCAGGGACAGGGGGCAATCAGCCCCAGCATTTT. As protein: CASSYRPGTGGNQPQHF. The V call is TRBV6-2 or TRBV6-3, the J call TRBJ1-5; TRBD1 matches at 10 bases. Germline lookup yields CDR1 MNHEY and CDR2 SVGEGT. Unmatched junction bases numbered 6, after V lost 2 bases and J lost 2 bases. The CDR3 is 17 amino acids.

As concerns this clonotype: A much larger clone sits a single nucleotide away, making a read error possible. The chain carries TRBV5-1 and TRBJ2-5; D might be TRBD1 or TRBD2, each matching 5 bases. The CDR3 runs 14 residues. V dropped 8 bases and J dropped 7 bases, with 21 bases sitting between them. From germline, CDR1 is SGHRS and CDR2 YFSETQ. CDR3 amino acids: CASTLGAPRATQYF. CDR3 DNA: TGCGCCAGTACCCTCGGGGCTCCCCGAGCGACCCAGTACTTC.

This clonotype came up a few times. The V and J genes are TRBV2 and TRBJ1-4; 9 bases line up with TRBD1. CDR1 is SNHLY and CDR2 is FYNNEI in the germline V gene. Trimming cost V 6 bases and J 7 bases; bases outside gene matches: 6. This CDR3 is 14 amino acids long. The DNA of the CDR3 is TGTGCCAGCAGCGTGGGACAGGGTAGTGAAAAACTGTTTTTT. It is translated as CASSVGQGSEKLFF. The full variable domain, its missing parts supplied by reference TRBV2 and TRBJ1-4, is EPEVTQTPSHQVTQMGQEVILRCVPISNHLYFYWYRQILGQKVEFLVSFYNNEISEKSEIFDDQFSVERPDGSNFTLKIRSTKLEDSAMYFCASSVGQGSEKLFFGSGTQLSVL.

To note about this clonotype: The junction does not match germline at one end; this may be a read error. The chain is built from TRBV24-1 and TRBJ1-1, with TRBD1 as a possible D gene (6 bases). The V gene's germline CDR1 is KGHDR and CDR2 SFDVKD. The CDR3 contains 15 residues. In nucleotides, the CDR3 is TGTGCCACCAATGATTTTGGGCGGACAGTCACTGAAGCTTTCTTT. Residues: CATNDFGRTVTEAFF.

There are many counts of this clonotype. The genes are TRBV11-1 and TRBJ2-7; weak D call: TRBD2 (6 bases). The CDR3 loop spans 17 amino acids. Germline lookup yields CDR1 SGHAT and CDR2 FQDESV (reference sequence). Between the trimmed V and J ends, which lost 5 bases and 3 bases, there was a span of 23 bases. This chain's CDR3 is CASSPGTGEAWNYEQYF. As DNA, the CDR3 is TGTGCCAGCAGCCCCGGGACCGGGGAGGCATGGAACTACGAGCAGTACTTC. Full variable domain (outside the CDR3, taken from reference TRBV11-1 and TRBJ2-7): EAEVAQSPRYKITEKSQAVAFWCDPISGHATLYWYRQILGQGPELLVQFQDESVVDDSQLPKDRFSAERLKGVDSTLKIQPAELGDSAMYLCASSPGTGEAWNYEQYFGPGTRLTVT.

This clonotype has a count of ten or more. The chain links TRBV4-2 to TRBJ1-5, with D unclear. The CDR3 contains 15 residues. Trimming removed 0 bases at V and 3 bases at J, with 9 bases between. The V gene's germline CDR1 is LGHNA and CDR2 YNFKEQ. The CDR3 spells CASSQDVDPNQPQHF. The CDR3 bases are TGTGCCAGCAGCCAAGATGTGGACCCCAATCAGCCCCAGCATTTT.

V is TRBV6-1 and J is TRBJ1-5, with D maybe TRBD1 (5 bases). V lost 6 bases and J 0 bases, leaving 9 bases between the germline ends. This CDR3 contains 14 residues. Germline assignment: CDR1 MNHNS and CDR2 SASEGT. The CDR3 DNA reads as TGTGCCAGCAGCGGACACTATAGCAATCAGCCCCAGCATTTT. Translating gives CASSGHYSNQPQHF.

This clonotype was counted at least ten times. The chain is built from TRBV30 and TRBJ2-5; D not certain. Trimming cost V 0 bases and J 4 bases, with 6 bases left between them. The CDR3 totals 12 residues. CDR1 is GTSNPN, CDR2 SVGIG, per germline (reference sequence). This CDR3 is CAWSVNAETQYF. The CDR3 DNA reads as TGTGCCTGGAGTGTAAACGCAGAGACCCAGTACTTC.

The CDR3, as DNA: TGTGCCAGCAGCCAAGATAGGGTGGCAGGGAAAGAGACCCAGTACTTC. Residues: CASSQDRVAGKETQYF. The genes are TRBV3-1 and TRBJ2-5, with D possibly being TRBD1 (5 bases). Trimming stripped 0 bases from V and 3 bases from J, with 14 bases between. CDR1 and CDR2 from the germline V gene are LGHDT and YNNKEL (reference sequence). The CDR3 is 16 amino acids.

This clonotype has a count of ten or more. CDR3 bases: TGTGCCAGCAGCTTAGGTGGCCGTGGCTACACCTTC. Protein: CASSLGGRGYTF. V gene TRBV11-3 combines with J gene TRBJ1-2; D remains ambiguous. CDR1 is SGHNT, CDR2 YENEEA, per germline. V was pared by 1 base and J by 7 bases, with 7 bases between. The CDR3 covers 12 residues.

This clonotype was observed many times. This sequence joins TRBV5-6 and TRBJ1-2; D is possibly TRBD1 (6 bases). Germline CDR1 is SGHDT and CDR2 is YYEEEE. This CDR3 comprises 15 residues. The germline V and J ends were trimmed by 3 bases and 5 bases, with 17 bases remaining between them. CDR3: CASSYQQGRSYGYTF. The CDR3 DNA reads as TGTGCCAGCAGCTATCAACAGGGACGTTCGTATGGCTACACCTTC.

This clonotype was seen many times. The chain links TRBV7-8 to TRBJ1-2; TRBD1 might be the D (5 bases). This CDR3 region has 15 residues. The V and J ends lost 1 base and 7 bases respectively, with 16 bases between them. CDR1 is SGHVS and CDR2 is FQNEAQ in the germline V gene. In nucleotides, the CDR3 is TGTGCCAGCAGCTTAGGGCGCAGGGATCTGAGTGGCTACACCTTC. It specifies CASSLGRRDLSGYTF.

The sample holds many counts of this clonotype. The chain combines TRBV15 with TRBJ2-7; D not certain. Trimming took 3 bases from V and 11 from J, leaving 17 bases between them. CDR3 length: 13 amino acids. Germline assignment: CDR1 LNHNV and CDR2 YYDKDF (reference sequence). The CDR3 sequence is CATSSRAVSLEYF. Written as DNA, the CDR3 is TGTGCCACCAGCAGCCGGGCGGTTAGTTTGGAGTACTTC.

The sample holds many counts of this clonotype. The rearrangement uses TRBV12-3 or TRBV12-4 and TRBJ1-3; a possible D gene is TRBD1 (5 bases). This CDR3 is 14 amino acids long. Trimming removed 7 bases from V and 8 bases from J, with 18 bases in between. CDR3 region: CASTVTEPRDTIYF. In DNA, the CDR3 is TGTGCCAGCACCGTGACAGAGCCAAGGGACACCATATATTTT.

There are many counts of this clonotype. The rearrangement joins TRBV6-5 to TRBJ2-7; 7 positions match TRBD1. V was clipped by 6 bases and J by 5 bases; unmatched bases: 7. The germline gives CDR1 MNHEY, CDR2 SVGAGI. CDR3 length: 13 amino acids. The CDR3 DNA sequence: TGTGCCAGCAGCTCCCGGGACAGCCACGAGCAGTACTTC. Encoded protein: CASSSRDSHEQYF.

The sample holds many counts of this clonotype. V gene TRBV20-1 combines with J gene TRBJ2-5; possible D gene TRBD1, 6 bases. Trimming took off 4 bases at V and 1 base at J, with 16 bases between the two ends. This CDR3 region has 15 residues. Germline CDR1 and CDR2: DFQATT and SNEGSKA (reference sequence). The CDR3 DNA reads as TGCAGTGCTACCGAACCGGGACACCTCCAAGAGACCCAGTACTTC. It is translated as CSATEPGHLQETQYF.

There are many counts of this clonotype. The chain links TRBV5-1 to TRBJ2-2, with 10 nucleotides matching TRBD2. Trimming took 2 bases from V and 3 from J; bases not matched to a gene: 4. The CDR3 loop spans 16 amino acids. Germline V gene data show CDR1 as SGHRS and CDR2 as YFSETQ. In DNA, the CDR3 is TGCGCCAGCAGCTTCAGCGGGGGGGCCGACACCGGGGAGCTGTTTTTT. Translation gives CASSFSGGADTGELFF.

A few counts support this clonotype. The chain combines TRBV5-1 with TRBJ1-1, with no clear D. Germline CDR1 SGHRS, CDR2 YFSETQ. CDR3 length: 12 residues. Trimming removed 4 bases at V and 7 bases at J, with 11 bases between. CDR3 loop: CASSSPPSEAFF. CDR3 bases: TGCGCCAGCAGCAGCCCCCCGAGTGAAGCTTTCTTT. Supplemented by reference TRBV5-1 and TRBJ1-1, the full variable domain reads KAGVTQTPRYLIKTRGQQVTLSCSPISGHRSVSWYQQTPGQGLQFLFEYFSETQRNKGNFPGRFSGRQFSNSRSEMNVSTLELGDSALYLCASSSPPSEAFFGQGTRLTVV.

This clonotype was observed at least ten times. The CDR3 region has the DNA TGTGCCAGTAGTAGGTCCCAGGCTAGCTATGGCTACACCTTC. The encoded protein is CASSRSQASYGYTF. The chain joins TRBV19 to TRBJ1-2, with no clear D. The CDR3 has 14 residues. Looked up from germline, CDR1 is LNHDA and CDR2 is SQIVND (reference sequence). The V end lost 4 bases, the J end lost 4 bases, and 13 bases lay between the germline ends.

This clonotype was seen at least ten times. V usage is TRBV4-1 and J usage is TRBJ1-2, with D possibly being TRBD1 (6 bases). The CDR3 sequence is 15 residues long. CDR1 is MGHRA, CDR2 YSYEKL, per germline. V lost 1 base, J lost 0 bases, and 9 bases lay in between. The CDR3, as DNA: TGCGCCAGCAGCCAAGGGGACACCACTAACTATGGCTACACCTTC. This sequence encodes CASSQGDTTNYGYTF.

There are many counts of this clonotype. The chain uses TRBV18 and TRBJ2-7, with TRBD1 matching 7 bases. This CDR3 has 16 residues. V trimming: 1 base; J trimming: 0 bases; junction bases outside the gene matches: 6. Germline V gene data show CDR1 as KGHSH and CDR2 as LQKENI. CDR3 sequence: CASSPQGGFSSYEQYF. The CDR3 coding sequence is TGTGCCAGCTCACCACAAGGGGGCTTCAGCTCCTACGAGCAGTACTTC.

This chain connects TRBV4-1 to TRBJ2-7; no reliable D call. This CDR3 comprises 13 residues. With 1 base removed from V and 8 bases from J, the gap between germline ends came to 12 bases. CDR1 is MGHRA, CDR2 YSYEKL, per germline. The CDR3 spells CASSQGLGVKQYF. CDR3 DNA: TGCGCCAGCAGCCAAGGTTTAGGAGTCAAGCAGTACTTC.

In this sample, this clonotype turned up a few times. The V gene is TRBV9, the J gene TRBJ2-2; D gene uncertain. The CDR3 loop spans 17 amino acids. The V end was cut by 2 bases, the J end by 6 bases, with 20 bases between. Germline V gene data show CDR1 as SGDLS and CDR2 as YYNGEE. CDR3 sequence reads: CASSVFPTRAGPGELFF. CDR3 nucleotide sequence: TGTGCCAGCAGCGTCTTCCCGACTCGGGCCGGGCCCGGGGAGCTGTTTTTT. Together with reference TRBV9 and TRBJ2-2, the CDR3 gives the full variable domain: DSGVTQTPKHLITATGQRVTLRCSPRSGDLSVYWYQQSLDQGLQFLIQYYNGEERAKGNILERFSAQQFPDLHSELNLSSLELGDSALYFCASSVFPTRAGPGELFFGEGSRLTVL.

In this sample, this clonotype turned up many times. The chain uses TRBV14 and TRBJ1-2, with D possibly being TRBD1 (6 bases). Germline loops: CDR1 SGHDN, CDR2 FVKESK. The CDR3 runs 14 residues. Trimming shortened V by 0 bases and J by 8 bases, and 13 bases separated the two germline ends. The DNA for the CDR3 is TGTGCCAGCAGCCAAGATTGGCAGGGGAGAGGCTACACCTTC. This codes for CASSQDWQGRGYTF.

This clonotype was observed at least ten times. CDR3 loop: CASSARDRTFTEAFF. DNA of the CDR3: TGTGCCAGCAGCGCACGGGACAGAACTTTCACTGAAGCTTTCTTT. The genes are TRBV4-2 and TRBJ1-1; 7 nucleotides agree with TRBD1. This CDR3 contains 15 residues. The junction had 10 bases not matched to a gene; V was cut back by 5 bases and J by 4 bases. Germline assignment: CDR1 LGHNA and CDR2 YNFKEQ.

This chain connects TRBV27 to TRBJ2-7, with 8 bases identical to TRBD2. The ends lost 5 bases at V and 4 bases at J; junction bases unmatched: 16. The V gene's germline CDR1 is MNHEY and CDR2 SMNVEV (reference sequence). The CDR3 runs to 17 residues. CDR3 nucleotide sequence: TGTGCCAGCAGTCTCCGGGGGGGCCGGGATACAGAGTACGAGCAGTACTTC. Translating it yields CASSLRGGRDTEYEQYF.

This clonotype was seen at least ten times. V gene TRBV12-3 or TRBV12-4 combines with J gene TRBJ1-5; tentatively, D is TRBD1 (5 bases). The CDR3 loop spans 17 amino acids. The V end lost 0 bases, the J end lost 3 bases, and 15 bases lay between the germline ends. Here the CDR3 reads CASSLALRQGNNQPQHF. The CDR3 nucleotides read TGTGCCAGCAGTTTAGCGCTAAGGCAGGGTAACAATCAGCCCCAGCATTTT.

Many counts were recorded for this clonotype. The chain joins TRBV12-3 or TRBV12-4 to TRBJ2-7; possibly TRBD2 for D (5 bases). V was clipped by 7 bases and J by 3 bases, with 10 bases between them. The CDR3 has 12 amino acids. The CDR3 coding sequence is TGTGCCAGCAAGATAGGGAGCTACGAGCAGTACTTC. It encodes CASKIGSYEQYF.

V usage is TRBV27 and J usage is TRBJ1-2, with TRBD1 matching 9 bases. Germline assignment: CDR1 MNHEY and CDR2 SMNVEV (reference sequence). Trimming took 3 bases from V and 5 from J; bases not matched to a gene: 7. The CDR3 is 15 amino acids. The CDR3 here is CASSFPGQGRYGYTF. The CDR3 nucleotides are TGTGCCAGCAGTTTTCCGGGACAGGGAAGATATGGCTACACCTTC.